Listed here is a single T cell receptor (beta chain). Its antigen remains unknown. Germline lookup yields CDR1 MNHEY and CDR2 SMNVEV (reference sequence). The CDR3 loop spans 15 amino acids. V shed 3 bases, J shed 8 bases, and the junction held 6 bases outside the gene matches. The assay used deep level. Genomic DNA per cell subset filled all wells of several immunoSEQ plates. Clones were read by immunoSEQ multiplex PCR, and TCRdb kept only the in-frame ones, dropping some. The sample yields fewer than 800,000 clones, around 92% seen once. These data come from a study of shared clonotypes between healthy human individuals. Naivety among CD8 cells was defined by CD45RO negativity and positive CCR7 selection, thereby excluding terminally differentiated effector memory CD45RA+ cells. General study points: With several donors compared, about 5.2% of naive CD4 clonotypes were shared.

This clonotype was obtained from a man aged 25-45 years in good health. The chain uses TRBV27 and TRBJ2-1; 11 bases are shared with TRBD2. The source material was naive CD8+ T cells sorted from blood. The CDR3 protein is CASSFLAGGVYEQFF. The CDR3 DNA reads TGTGCCAGCAGTTTCCTAGCGGGAGGTGTTTATGAGCAGTTCTTC.